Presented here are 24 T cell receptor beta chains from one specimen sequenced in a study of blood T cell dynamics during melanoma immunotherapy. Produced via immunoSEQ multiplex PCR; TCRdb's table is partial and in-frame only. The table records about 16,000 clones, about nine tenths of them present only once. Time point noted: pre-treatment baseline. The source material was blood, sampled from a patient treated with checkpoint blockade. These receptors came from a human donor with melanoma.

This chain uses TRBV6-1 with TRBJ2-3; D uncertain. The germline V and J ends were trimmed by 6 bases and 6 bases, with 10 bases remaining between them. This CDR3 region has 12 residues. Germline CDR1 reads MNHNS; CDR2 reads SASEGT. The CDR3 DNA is TGTGCCAGCAGCCCTAGGGCGGATACGCAGTATTTT. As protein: CASSPRADTQYF.

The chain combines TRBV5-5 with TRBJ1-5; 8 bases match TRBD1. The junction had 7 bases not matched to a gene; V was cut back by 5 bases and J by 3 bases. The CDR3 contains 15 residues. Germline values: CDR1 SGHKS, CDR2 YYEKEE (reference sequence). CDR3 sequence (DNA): TGTGCCAGCAGTCTCCTGACAGGGGCCAATCAGCCCCAGCATTTT. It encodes CASSLLTGANQPQHF.

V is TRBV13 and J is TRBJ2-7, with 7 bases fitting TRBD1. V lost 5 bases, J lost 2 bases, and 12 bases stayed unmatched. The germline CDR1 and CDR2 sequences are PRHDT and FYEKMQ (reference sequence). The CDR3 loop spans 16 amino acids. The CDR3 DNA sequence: TGTGCCAGCAGCGGACGATCGGGACAGCCCCCCTACGAGCAGTACTTC. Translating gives CASSGRSGQPPYEQYF.

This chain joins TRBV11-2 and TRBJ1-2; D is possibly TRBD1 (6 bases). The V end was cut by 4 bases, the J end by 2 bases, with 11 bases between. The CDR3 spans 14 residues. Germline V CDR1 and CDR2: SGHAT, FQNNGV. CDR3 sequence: CASSSQTGNYGYTF. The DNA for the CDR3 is TGTGCCAGCAGCTCTCAGACAGGAAACTATGGCTACACCTTC.

The CDR3 sequence: CASSYSDRTIQPQHF. Written as DNA, the CDR3 is TGTGCCAGCAGTTACTCGGACAGGACTATTCAGCCCCAGCATTTT. The V gene is TRBV6-6, the J gene TRBJ1-5, with 7 nucleotides matching TRBD1. Germline V gene data show CDR1 as MNHNY and CDR2 as SVGAGI (reference sequence). This CDR3 spans 15 amino acids. With V trimmed by 0 bases and J by 6 bases, 5 bases remained unmatched.

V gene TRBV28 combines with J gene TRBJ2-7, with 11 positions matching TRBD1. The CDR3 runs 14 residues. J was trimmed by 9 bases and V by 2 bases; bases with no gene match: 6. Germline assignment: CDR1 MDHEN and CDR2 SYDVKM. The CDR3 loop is CASSLGTGGRGQYF. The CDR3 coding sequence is TGTGCCAGCAGTTTAGGGACAGGGGGGCGGGGGCAGTACTTC.

CDR3 sequence reads: CASSLEGFNEKLFF. The CDR3 DNA is TGTGCCAGCAGCTTGGAAGGTTTTAATGAAAAACTGTTTTTT. The rearrangement joins TRBV5-4 to TRBJ1-4; D call uncertain. Germline V CDR1 and CDR2: SGHNT, YYREEE (reference sequence). Trimming shortened V by 0 bases and J by 4 bases, and 7 bases separated the two germline ends. CDR3 length: 14 residues.

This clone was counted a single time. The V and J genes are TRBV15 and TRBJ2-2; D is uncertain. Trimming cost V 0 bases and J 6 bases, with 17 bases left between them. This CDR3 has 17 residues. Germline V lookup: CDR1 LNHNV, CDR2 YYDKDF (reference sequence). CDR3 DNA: TGTGCCACCAGCAGAGATACCGCGTCCAGGCACCCCGGGGAGCTGTTTTTT. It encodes CATSRDTASRHPGELFF.

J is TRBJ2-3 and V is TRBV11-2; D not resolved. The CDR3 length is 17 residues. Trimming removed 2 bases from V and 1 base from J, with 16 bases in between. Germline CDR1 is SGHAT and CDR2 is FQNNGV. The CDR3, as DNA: TGTGCCAGCAGCTTATTCCATTCGTCGGTCCGCACAGATACGCAGTATTTT. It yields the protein CASSLFHSSVRTDTQYF.

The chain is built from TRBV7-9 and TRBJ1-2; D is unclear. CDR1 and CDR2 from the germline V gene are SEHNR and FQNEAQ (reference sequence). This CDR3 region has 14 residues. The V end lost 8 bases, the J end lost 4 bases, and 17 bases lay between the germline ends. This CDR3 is CASQREEVTYGYTF. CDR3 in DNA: TGTGCCAGCCAAAGAGAGGAGGTGACCTATGGCTACACCTTC.

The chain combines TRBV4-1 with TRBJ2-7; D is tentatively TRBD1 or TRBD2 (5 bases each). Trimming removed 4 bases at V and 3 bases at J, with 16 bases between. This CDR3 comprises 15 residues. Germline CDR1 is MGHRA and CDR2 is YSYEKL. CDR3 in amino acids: CASSPGQGPHYEQYF. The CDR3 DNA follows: TGCGCCAGCAGCCCGGGGCAGGGACCCCACTACGAGCAGTACTTC.

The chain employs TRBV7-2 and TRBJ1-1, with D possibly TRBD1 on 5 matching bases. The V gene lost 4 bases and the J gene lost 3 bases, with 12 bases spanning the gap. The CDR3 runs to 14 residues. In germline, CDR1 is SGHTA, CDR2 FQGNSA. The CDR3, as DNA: TGTGCCAGCAGCTCGTCCTGGGGGGACACTGAAGCTTTCTTT. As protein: CASSSSWGDTEAFF.

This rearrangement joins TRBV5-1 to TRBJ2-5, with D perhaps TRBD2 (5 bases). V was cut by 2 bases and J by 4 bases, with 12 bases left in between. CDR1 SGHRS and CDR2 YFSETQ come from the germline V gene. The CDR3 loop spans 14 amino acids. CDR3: CASSFGAVGETQYF. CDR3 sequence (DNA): TGCGCCAGCAGCTTTGGAGCGGTAGGAGAGACCCAGTACTTC. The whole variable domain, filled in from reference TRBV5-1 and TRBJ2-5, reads KAGVTQTPRYLIKTRGQQVTLSCSPISGHRSVSWYQQTPGQGLQFLFEYFSETQRNKGNFPGRFSGRQFSNSRSEMNVSTLELGDSALYLCASSFGAVGETQYFGPGTRLLVL.

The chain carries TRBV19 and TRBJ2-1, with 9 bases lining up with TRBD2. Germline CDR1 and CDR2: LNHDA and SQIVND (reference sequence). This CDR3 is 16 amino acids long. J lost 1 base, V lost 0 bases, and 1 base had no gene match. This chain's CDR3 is CASSIDLAGSYNEQFF. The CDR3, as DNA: TGTGCCAGTAGTATAGATCTAGCGGGGTCCTACAATGAGCAGTTCTTC.

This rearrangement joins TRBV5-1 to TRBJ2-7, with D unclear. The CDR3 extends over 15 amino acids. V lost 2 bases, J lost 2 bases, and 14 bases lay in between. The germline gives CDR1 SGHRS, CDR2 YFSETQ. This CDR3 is CASSFGPVNAYEQYF. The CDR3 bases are TGCGCCAGCAGCTTCGGTCCGGTCAACGCCTACGAGCAGTACTTC.

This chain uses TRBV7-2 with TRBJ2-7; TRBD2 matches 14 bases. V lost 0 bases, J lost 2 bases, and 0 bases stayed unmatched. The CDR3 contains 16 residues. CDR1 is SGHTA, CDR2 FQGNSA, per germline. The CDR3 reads CASSLAGLAGAYEQYF. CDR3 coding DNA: TGTGCCAGCAGCTTAGCGGGACTAGCGGGGGCCTACGAGCAGTACTTC.

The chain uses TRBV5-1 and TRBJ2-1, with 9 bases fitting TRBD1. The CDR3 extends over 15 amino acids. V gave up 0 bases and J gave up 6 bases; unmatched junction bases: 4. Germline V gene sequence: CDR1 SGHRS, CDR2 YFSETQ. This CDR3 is CASSLAPGQGNEQFF. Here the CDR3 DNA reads TGCGCCAGCAGCTTGGCGCCGGGACAGGGCAATGAGCAGTTCTTC.

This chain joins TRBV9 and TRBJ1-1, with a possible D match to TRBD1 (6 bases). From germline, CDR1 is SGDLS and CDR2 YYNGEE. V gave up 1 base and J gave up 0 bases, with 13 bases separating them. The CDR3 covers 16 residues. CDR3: CASSVLRDNMNTEAFF. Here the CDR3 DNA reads TGTGCCAGCAGCGTACTGCGGGACAACATGAACACTGAAGCTTTCTTT.

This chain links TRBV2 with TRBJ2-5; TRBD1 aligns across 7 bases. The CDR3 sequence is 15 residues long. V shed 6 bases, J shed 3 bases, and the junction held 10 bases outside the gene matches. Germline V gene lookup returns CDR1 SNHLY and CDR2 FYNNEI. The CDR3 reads CASRVSGTAKETQYF. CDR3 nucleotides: TGTGCCAGCAGAGTCTCCGGGACAGCCAAAGAGACCCAGTACTTC.

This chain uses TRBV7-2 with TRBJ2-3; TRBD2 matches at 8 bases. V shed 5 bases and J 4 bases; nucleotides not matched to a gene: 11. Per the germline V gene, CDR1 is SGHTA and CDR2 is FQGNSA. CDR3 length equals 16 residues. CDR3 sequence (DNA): TGTGCCAGCAGCCCGCGAGGGCGGGGGGCAGCAGATACGCAGTATTTT. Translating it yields CASSPRGRGAADTQYF.

CDR3 in DNA: TGTGCCAGCAGCCCCCGGGGGAACACTGAAGCTTTCTTT. Its translation: CASSPRGNTEAFF. The chain couples TRBV7-6 to TRBJ1-1; D not resolved. The ends were cut back, 5 bases at V and 1 base at J, with 8 bases in the middle. The CDR3 loop spans 13 amino acids. The V gene's germline CDR1 is SGHVS and CDR2 FNYEAQ. The variable domain in full, completed from reference TRBV7-6 and TRBJ1-1, reads GAGVSQSPRYKVTKRGQDVALRCDPISGHVSLYWYRQALGQGPEFLTYFNYEAQQDKSGLPNDRFSAERPEGSISTLTIQRTEQRDSAMYRCASSPRGNTEAFFGQGTRLTVV.

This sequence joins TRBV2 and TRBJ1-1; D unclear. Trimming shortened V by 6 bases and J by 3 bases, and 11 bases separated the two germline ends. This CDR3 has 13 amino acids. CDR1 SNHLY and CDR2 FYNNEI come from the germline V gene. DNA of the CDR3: TGTGCCAGCAGCGGAACGAGAGACACTGAAGCTTTCTTT. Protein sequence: CASSGTRDTEAFF.

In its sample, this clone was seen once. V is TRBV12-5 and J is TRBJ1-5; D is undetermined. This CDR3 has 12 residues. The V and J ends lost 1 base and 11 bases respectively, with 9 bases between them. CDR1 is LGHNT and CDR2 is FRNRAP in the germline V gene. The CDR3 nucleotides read TGTGCTAGTGGTTTGGAGGCGCGGTCCCAGCATTTT. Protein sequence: CASGLEARSQHF.

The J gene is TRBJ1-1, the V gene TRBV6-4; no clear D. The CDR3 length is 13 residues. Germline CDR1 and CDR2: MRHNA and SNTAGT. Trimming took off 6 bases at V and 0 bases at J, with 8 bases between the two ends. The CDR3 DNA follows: TGTGCCAGCAGGGCCGAGCTGAACACTGAAGCTTTCTTT. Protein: CASRAELNTEAFF.